What follows is one T cell receptor (beta chain) and its context. What it binds is not known. TCRdb keeps only in-frame clones here, not all; method: immunoSEQ multiplex PCR. This sample has about 2.2 million clones, with about 94% found just once. The record originates from a study of shared clonotypes between healthy human individuals. With 7 bases removed from V and 7 bases from J, the gap between germline ends came to 11 bases. The CDR3 is 12 residues long. The germline CDR1 and CDR2 sequences are LNHDA and SQIVND (reference sequence). Naivety among CD8 cells was defined by CD45RO negativity and positive CCR7 selection, thereby excluding terminally differentiated effector memory CD45RA+ cells. Those who donated, Caucasian adults without exception, all lived in Nashville, Tennessee. Notes on the study in general: Generation probability values for non-shared clonotypes were lower than those for clonotypes shared by all four donors. The diversity represented, both genetic and in exposure history, was limited by few donors. Naive CD4 clonotypes were shared across a few donors at around 5%.

The receptor was isolated from a man younger than 35 in good health. Some clones in this sample may be carry-over from other donors' samples. Sequenced input: naive CD8+ T cells from PBMCs. The chain is built from TRBV19 and TRBJ1-5, with a tentative D call TRBD1 (5 bases). The CDR3 region has the DNA TGTGCCAGTACGGGCAGGGCACAGCCCCAGCATTTT. Translated: CASTGRAQPQHF.